A single sample gave rise to the 31 T cell receptor beta chains below, sequenced in a study of blood T cell repertoires in COVID-19. Assay used: immunoSEQ multiplex PCR; TCRdb lists only in-frame clones, some missing. The sample carries 250,000 to 400,000 clones, around 85% recorded once. What was sequenced was PBMCs or T cells enriched from blood (not recorded which). The receptors were sampled from a woman aged 25 to 45 who had been exposed to COVID-19.

This clone was counted a single time. The chain employs TRBV5-1 and TRBJ1-3, with 9 bases identical to TRBD1. Unmatched junction bases numbered 9, after V lost 4 bases and J lost 7 bases. The CDR3 spans 15 residues. CDR1 and CDR2 (germline): SGHRS, YFSETQ. CDR3 sequence reads: CASSPRTGVGNTIYF. Here the CDR3 DNA reads TGCGCCAGCAGCCCAAGGACAGGGGTGGGGAACACCATATATTTT.

The chain couples TRBV2 to TRBJ2-5; 7 bases agree with TRBD2. Unmatched junction bases numbered 9, after V lost 1 base and J lost 1 base. Per the germline V gene, CDR1 is SNHLY and CDR2 is FYNNEI. The CDR3 is 17 residues long. The CDR3 DNA reads TGTGCCAGCAGTGAAGGTCCCCTAGCGGCATTCCAAGAGACCCAGTACTTC. Its protein product is CASSEGPLAAFQETQYF.

J is TRBJ2-7 and V is TRBV28; maybe TRBD1 (6 bases). CDR3 length: 16 residues. Looked up from germline, CDR1 is MDHEN and CDR2 is SYDVKM. The V end was cut by 4 bases, the J end by 4 bases, with 20 bases between. CDR3 bases: TGTGCCAGCAGTTATGAAATTGGACAGCTGTCATACGAGCAGTACTTC. Translating it yields CASSYEIGQLSYEQYF.

The J gene is TRBJ2-1, the V gene TRBV3-1 (or the pseudogene TRBV3-2); no clear D gene. The CDR3 spans 17 residues. CDR1 is LGHDT, CDR2 YNNKEL, per germline (reference sequence). V was trimmed by 0 bases and J by 0 bases, leaving 12 bases between them. Written as DNA, the CDR3 is TGTGCCAGCAGCCAAGATCTTGGCCCCCACTCCTACAATGAGCAGTTCTTC. Residues: CASSQDLGPHSYNEQFF.

The V gene is TRBV9, the J gene TRBJ2-7; TRBD2 matches 9 bases. CDR1 is SGDLS, CDR2 YYNGEE, per germline. The junction had 6 bases not matched to a gene; V was cut back by 3 bases and J by 2 bases. The CDR3 contains 15 residues. This chain's CDR3 is CASSAGGGRAYEQYF. The CDR3 nucleotides are TGTGCCAGCAGCGCCGGCGGCGGGAGGGCCTACGAGCAGTACTTC. Filled out from reference TRBV9 and TRBJ2-7, the complete variable domain reads DSGVTQTPKHLITATGQRVTLRCSPRSGDLSVYWYQQSLDQGLQFLIQYYNGEERAKGNILERFSAQQFPDLHSELNLSSLELGDSALYFCASSAGGGRAYEQYFGPGTRLTVT.

The chain combines TRBV30 with TRBJ2-7, with 7 bases matching TRBD1. CDR3 length equals 13 residues. The V gene's germline CDR1 is GTSNPN and CDR2 SVGIG (reference sequence). The J segment lost 2 bases and the V segment lost 7 bases, leaving 8 bases of the junction unmatched. The CDR3 sequence is CAFNGDRPYEQYF. The CDR3 region has the DNA TGTGCCTTTAACGGGGACAGACCCTACGAGCAGTACTTC.

V usage is TRBV6-5 and J usage is TRBJ2-7, with 7 positions matching TRBD1. The ends lost 8 bases at V and 6 bases at J; junction bases unmatched: 10. Germline V gives CDR1 MNHEY, CDR2 SVGAGI. The CDR3 runs to 13 residues. The CDR3 DNA is TGTGCCAGCTGGGACACAGGGGCACGCGAGCAGTACTTC. As protein: CASWDTGAREQYF.

The chain recombines TRBV19 with TRBJ2-3, with D tentatively TRBD1 (5 bases). Germline V lookup: CDR1 LNHDA, CDR2 SQIVND (reference sequence). The CDR3 runs 13 residues. V dropped 10 bases and J dropped 2 bases, with 13 bases sitting between them. The CDR3 loop reads CATRQGNTDTQYF. The CDR3 DNA is TGTGCCACTCGGCAGGGAAACACAGATACGCAGTATTTT.

The chain couples TRBV19 to TRBJ2-1; D ambiguous. The CDR3 is made up of 11 amino acids. CDR1 is LNHDA, CDR2 SQIVND, per germline (reference sequence). V shed 4 bases and J shed 7 bases, with 5 bases lying between them. CDR3 residues: CASSNENEQFF. The CDR3 DNA reads as TGTGCCAGTAGTAACGAGAATGAGCAGTTCTTC.

This chain links TRBV5-1 with TRBJ2-6; D is perhaps TRBD1 (7 bases). Per germline, CDR1 SGHRS and CDR2 YFSETQ. The CDR3 is 18 amino acids. Between the trimmed V and J ends, which lost 4 bases and 0 bases, there was a span of 17 bases. The CDR3, as DNA: TGCGCCAGCAGCCCCAGGGGGGATGGCCACTCTGGGGCCAACGTCCTGACTTTC. Its translation is CASSPRGDGHSGANVLTF.

The chain has TRBV11-3 and TRBJ1-5; 9 nucleotides line up with TRBD1. Germline values: CDR1 SGHNT, CDR2 YENEEA. CDR3 size: 13 residues. CDR3 residues: CGVGTGTDQPQHF. Written as DNA, the CDR3 is TGTGGAGTAGGGACAGGGACCGATCAGCCCCAGCATTTT.

This clone was seen a single time. This sequence joins TRBV6-5 and TRBJ1-2, with D hard to call. V dropped 8 bases and J dropped 0 bases, with 13 bases sitting between them. This CDR3 is 14 amino acids long. In germline, CDR1 is MNHEY, CDR2 SVGAGI. In DNA, the CDR3 is TGTGCCAGCGCAAAAGAGCGAGCTAACTATGGCTACACCTTC. Its translation is CASAKERANYGYTF.

The gene calls are TRBV14 and TRBJ2-1; TRBD2 matches at 7 bases. Germline V gives CDR1 SGHDN, CDR2 FVKESK. The CDR3 consists of 16 residues. J was trimmed by 6 bases and V by 1 base; bases with no gene match: 9. Written as DNA, the CDR3 is TGTGCCAGCAGCCAAGCTGGGGGGGTTGGCGGCAATGAGCAGTTCTTC. Translating gives CASSQAGGVGGNEQFF.

V gene TRBV6-2 or TRBV6-3 combines with J gene TRBJ2-2; TRBD2 might be the D (6 bases). V was trimmed by 6 bases and J by 0 bases, leaving 11 bases between them. The CDR3 loop spans 15 amino acids. Germline-derived CDR1 and CDR2 are MNHEY and SVGEGT. CDR3 coding DNA: TGTGCCAGCAGCCCCGGGACTGCGAACACCGGGGAGCTGTTTTTT. This codes for CASSPGTANTGELFF.

The chain employs TRBV9 and TRBJ1-4; tentatively, D is TRBD1 (6 bases). Trimming took 0 bases from V and 5 from J, leaving 11 bases between them. Germline CDR1 is SGDLS and CDR2 is YYNGEE. The CDR3 extends over 15 amino acids. CDR3 sequence (DNA): TGTGCCAGCAGCGTAGACGGGGGGCCCAATGAAAAACTGTTTTTT. It translates to CASSVDGGPNEKLFF.

The J gene is TRBJ2-7, the V gene TRBV10-1; 9 positions agree with TRBD1. The J segment lost 5 bases and the V segment lost 3 bases, leaving 8 bases of the junction unmatched. The CDR3 runs 15 residues. Per the germline V gene, CDR1 is WNHNN and CDR2 is SYGVQD (reference sequence). CDR3 bases: TGCGCCAGCAGTGACCCCGGGACAGGGTCCCACGAGCAGTACTTC. Protein sequence: CASSDPGTGSHEQYF.

This sequence joins TRBV11-2 and TRBJ2-1; 10 bases map to TRBD1. V lost 4 bases and J lost 3; bases outside the gene matches: 3. Germline V gene data show CDR1 as SGHAT and CDR2 as FQNNGV. The CDR3 consists of 15 residues. The CDR3 sequence: CASSWGQGSYNEQFF. The DNA of the CDR3 is TGTGCCAGCAGCTGGGGACAGGGGAGCTACAATGAGCAGTTCTTC. The full variable domain, its missing parts supplied by reference TRBV11-2 and TRBJ2-1, is EAGVAQSPRYKIIEKRQSVAFWCNPISGHATLYWYQQILGQGPKLLIQFQNNGVVDDSQLPKDRFSAERLKGVDSTLKIQPAKLEDSAVYLCASSWGQGSYNEQFFGPGTRLTVL.

The chain employs TRBV7-3 and TRBJ1-2, with 7 bases matching TRBD1. The V gene end was trimmed by 6 bases and the J gene end by 2 bases; junction bases not matched to a gene: 9. The CDR3 extends over 15 amino acids. CDR1 and CDR2 (germline): SGHTA, FQGTGA. In nucleotides, the CDR3 is TGTGCCAGCAGTCCCACAGGGGTCCTGAACTATGGCTACACCTTC. Translated: CASSPTGVLNYGYTF.

This chain uses TRBV28 with TRBJ2-5, with D perhaps TRBD2 (6 bases). Between the trimmed V and J ends, which lost 3 bases and 5 bases, there was a span of 19 bases. Germline values: CDR1 MDHEN, CDR2 SYDVKM. The CDR3 is 16 amino acids. CDR3 DNA sequence: TGTGCCAGCAGTTTTCTTCCTAGCGAACAAATCGAGACCCAGTACTTC. Translation: CASSFLPSEQIETQYF.

The J gene is TRBJ2-1, the V gene TRBV4-1; 10 bases map to TRBD2. The CDR3 is made up of 15 amino acids. The V gene end was trimmed by 4 bases and the J gene end by 6 bases; junction bases not matched to a gene: 6. Germline CDR1 reads MGHRA; CDR2 reads YSYEKL. CDR3 DNA: TGCGCCAGCAGCCTTCGAGCGGGAGGGGTCAATGAGCAGTTCTTC. Amino acid sequence: CASSLRAGGVNEQFF.

This chain links TRBV5-4 with TRBJ1-1; a weak D match, TRBD1 (5 bases). Trimming stripped 3 bases from V and 4 bases from J, with 13 bases between. The germline V gene encodes CDR1 SGHNT and CDR2 YYREEE (reference sequence). The CDR3 is 14 residues long. The CDR3 is CASSSPLDSTEAFF. CDR3 DNA sequence: TGTGCCAGCAGCTCTCCCCTAGACAGCACTGAAGCTTTCTTT.

About this clone: This may be a read error, as it is one base from a much larger clone. V gene TRBV7-2 combines with J gene TRBJ2-7; D is unclear. This CDR3 has 11 amino acids. Germline V CDR1 and CDR2: SGHTA, FQGNSA. The germline V and J ends were trimmed by 3 bases and 3 bases, with 3 bases remaining between them. CDR3 sequence reads: CASSFHYEQYF. The CDR3 DNA reads as TGTGCCAGCAGCTTTCACTACGAGCAGTACTTC.

The DNA for the CDR3 is TGCGCCAGCAGCCAAGCCAGACAGGGGGACACTGAAGCTTTCTTT. Translation gives CASSQARQGDTEAFF. The rearrangement uses TRBV4-1 and TRBJ1-1; 9 nucleotides match TRBD1. Germline values: CDR1 MGHRA, CDR2 YSYEKL. J lost 3 bases, V lost 1 base, and 3 bases had no gene match. The CDR3 loop spans 15 amino acids.

The chain carries TRBV10-3 and TRBJ1-2; tentatively, D is TRBD1 (5 bases). V lost 1 base and J lost 8, with 14 bases in between. The V gene's germline CDR1 is ENHRY and CDR2 SYGVKD. This CDR3 is built from 14 residues. As DNA, the CDR3 is TGTGCCATCAGTGAGTTCGACAGTGGAAGCGGCTACACCTTC. Encoded protein: CAISEFDSGSGYTF.

This chain connects TRBV3-1 (or the pseudogene TRBV3-2) to TRBJ2-3, with D tentatively TRBD2 (7 bases). Trimming removed 0 bases at V and 2 bases at J, with 15 bases between. Looked up from germline, CDR1 is LGHDT and CDR2 is YNNKEL (reference sequence). The CDR3 runs 17 residues. CDR3 sequence reads: CASSQDLRGAHTDTQYF. In DNA, the CDR3 is TGTGCCAGCAGCCAAGATCTACGGGGGGCCCACACAGATACGCAGTATTTT.

The chain links TRBV7-3 to TRBJ2-1; no definite D call. The CDR3 totals 13 residues. CDR1 SGHTA and CDR2 FQGTGA come from the germline V gene. Trimming stripped 5 bases from V and 6 bases from J, with 11 bases between. Written as DNA, the CDR3 is TGTGCCAGCAGCAATCCAACAGCCAATGAGCAGTTCTTC. It is translated as CASSNPTANEQFF.

This sequence joins TRBV11-3 and TRBJ1-2, with D maybe TRBD1 (6 bases). The CDR3 totals 12 residues. The germline V gene encodes CDR1 SGHNT and CDR2 YENEEA. Trimming cost V 4 bases and J 7 bases, with 10 bases left between them. The CDR3 DNA is TGTGCCAGCAGCTCGGGGGGGCTTGGCTACACCTTC. Translated: CASSSGGLGYTF. The full variable domain, with the rest looked up from reference TRBV11-3 and TRBJ1-2, is EAGVVQSPRYKIIEKKQPVAFWCNPISGHNTLYWYLQNLGQGPELLIRYENEEAVDDSQLPKDRFSAERLKGVDSTLKIQPAELGDSAVYLCASSSGGLGYTFGSGTRLTVV.

J is TRBJ2-7 and V is TRBV15; D is possibly TRBD1 (5 bases). The CDR3 is 17 amino acids. Germline lookup yields CDR1 LNHNV and CDR2 YYDKDF (reference sequence). Trimming cost V 1 base and J 2 bases, with 18 bases left between them. The CDR3 DNA is TGTGCCACCAGCAGAGTTTCCCAGGGCGTTTTAGCCTACGAGCAGTACTTC. The encoded protein is CATSRVSQGVLAYEQYF. The full variable domain, in which reference TRBV15 and TRBJ2-7 provide the parts outside the CDR3, is DAMVIQNPRYQVTQFGKPVTLSCSQTLNHNVMYWYQQKSSQAPKLLFHYYDKDFNNEADTPDNFQSRRPNTSFCFLDIRSPGLGDTAMYLCATSRVSQGVLAYEQYFGPGTRLTVT.

The chain employs TRBV5-4 and TRBJ1-4, with a weak D call TRBD1 (5 bases). The CDR3 totals 14 residues. The V gene's germline CDR1 is SGHNT and CDR2 YYREEE (reference sequence). V lost 3 bases, J lost 3 bases, and 9 bases lay in between. CDR3 sequence: CASSSDNSNEKLFF. The CDR3 DNA reads as TGTGCCAGCAGCTCGGACAATTCTAATGAAAAACTGTTTTTT.

This clone has more than one count but fewer than ten. The chain joins TRBV4-2 to TRBJ2-2, with TRBD2 identical over 9 bases. V shed 3 bases, J shed 4 bases, and the junction held 6 bases outside the gene matches. CDR1 LGHNA and CDR2 YNFKEQ come from the germline V gene. The CDR3 is 16 amino acids. The CDR3 sequence is CASSQQLAGFTGELFF. The DNA of the CDR3 is TGTGCCAGCAGCCAGCAACTAGCGGGTTTCACCGGGGAGCTGTTTTTT.

The chain carries TRBV7-3 and TRBJ2-1; 9 bases are a match to TRBD2. This CDR3 is built from 14 residues. After removal of 3 bases from V and 6 bases from J, the junction contained 3 bases not matched to a gene. CDR1 and CDR2 (germline): SGHTA, FQGTGA. CDR3 sequence: CASSLRGGPNEQFF. CDR3 DNA: TGTGCCAGCAGCTTGCGGGGGGGCCCCAATGAGCAGTTCTTC.